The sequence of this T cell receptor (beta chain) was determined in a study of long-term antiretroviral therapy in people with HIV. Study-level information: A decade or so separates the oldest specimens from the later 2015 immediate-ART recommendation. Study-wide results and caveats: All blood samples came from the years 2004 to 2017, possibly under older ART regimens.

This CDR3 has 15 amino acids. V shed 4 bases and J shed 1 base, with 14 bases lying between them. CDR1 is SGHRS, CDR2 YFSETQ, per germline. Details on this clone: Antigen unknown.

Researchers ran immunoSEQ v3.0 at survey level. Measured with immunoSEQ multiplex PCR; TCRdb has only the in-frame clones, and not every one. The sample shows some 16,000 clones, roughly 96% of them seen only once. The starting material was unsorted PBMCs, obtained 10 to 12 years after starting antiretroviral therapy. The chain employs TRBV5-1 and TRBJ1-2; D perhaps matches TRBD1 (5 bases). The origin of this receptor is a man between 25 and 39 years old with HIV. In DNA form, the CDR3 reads TGCGCCAGCAGCCCTGTGACAGAGTTTAACTATGGCTACACCTTC. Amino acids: CASSPVTEFNYGYTF.